This T cell receptor (beta chain) was found in a study of cytomegalovirus exposure and HLA in healthy donors. A multiplex PCR was run with 60 Vbeta primers and 13 Jbeta primers. The assay was immunoSEQ multiplex PCR, and TCRdb's table has in-frame clones only and misses some. Of 200,000 to 250,000 clones listed, approximately 85% are singletons. General study points: With further analysis later on, most CMV-associated TCR beta chains appeared HLA-restricted. In a later analysis, specific HLA alleles were associated with 15,000 to 20,000 TCR beta sequences at a 0.05 false discovery rate. Most subjects' HLA-A and HLA-B alleles were reportedly predicted from TCR beta sequences.

Donors were ostensibly healthy at sampling, although undocumented immune exposures were probable. Note on this clone: Its antigen remains unidentified.

Sequenced material: PBMCs. The receptor was derived from a middle-aged woman in good health and CMV-seronegative.

The DNA of the CDR3 is TGTGCCAGTACGGGCGGAGGAGAGACCCAGTACTTC. Residues: CASTGGGETQYF. This chain links TRBV19 with TRBJ2-5; TRBD2 might be the D (5 bases). Germline V gene lookup returns CDR1 LNHDA and CDR2 SQIVND (reference sequence). This CDR3 has 12 residues. V lost 7 bases, J lost 4 bases, and 10 bases lay in between.